This is a list of T cell receptor beta chains from one sample in a study of blood T cell repertoires in COVID-19. Sequenced by immunoSEQ multiplex PCR; TCRdb stores in-frame clones only, minus some. The sample yields under 150,000 clones, 75% to 85% seen once. The material sequenced was peripheral blood. The receptors were gathered from a human donor with acute or convalescent COVID-19. The donor label of this sample is uncertain. Both conserved end residues are part of each CDR3. D genes are given only for firm matches. For some rows the clone size is stated as once, few or many, or as a class when expanded; others skip it.

TGTGCCAGCTCCCCCGGGACAGGGGTGGCTTTCTTT	CASSPGTGVAFF	TRBV18	TRBJ1-1	TRBD1	-
TGTGCCAGCAGCGTACCGGGACAGGGGGGAAAAAAACTGTTTTTT	CASSVPGQGGKKLFF	TRBV9	TRBJ1-4	TRBD1	-
TGCGCCAGCAGTGCGGGGAGGGCTGGAAACACCATATATTTT	CASSAGRAGNTIYF	TRBV10-2	TRBJ1-3	-	few
TGTGCCATCAGTGAGAATTACAGGGATTCGTGGGCTTTCTTT	CAISENYRDSWAFF	TRBV10-3	TRBJ1-1	-	few
TGTGCCACCAGTGACCCCGGACAGGGGGCCGGGGAGCTGTTTTTT	CATSDPGQGAGELFF	TRBV24-1	TRBJ2-2	TRBD1	few
TGCGCCAGCAGCACCTCACAGGGCGGGGAGCTGTTTTTT	CASSTSQGGELFF	TRBV5-1	TRBJ2-2	-	-
TGTGCCAGCATGGAAACAGGGGGACGGGAAAAACTGTTTTTT	CASMETGGREKLFF	TRBV6-5	TRBJ1-4	TRBD1	-
TGTGCCAGCAGCCAGGGACTACTAGCGGGGGGGCAAAATGAGCAGTTCTTC	CASSQGLLAGGQNEQFF	TRBV4-2	TRBJ2-1	TRBD2	many
TGTGCCAGCAGTGATCCAGACAGGAATGAAAAACTGTTTTTT	CASSDPDRNEKLFF	TRBV2	TRBJ1-4	-	once
TGTGCCAGCAGCGTAGAGCCCCAGGGGCAGGGTGAAAAACTGTTTTTT	CASSVEPQGQGEKLFF	TRBV9	TRBJ1-4	-	-
TGTGCCACCAGCAGCGACAGGCGAAGCTATGGCTACACCTTC	CATSSDRRSYGYTF	TRBV15	TRBJ1-2	-	-
TGTGCCAGCAGCTATGTGCCGGGGGATGGCTACACCTTC	CASSYVPGDGYTF	TRBV5-4	TRBJ1-2	-	few
TGCAGCGTTGATCGAGACAGGGCTGAAGCTTTCTTT	CSVDRDRAEAFF	TRBV29-1	TRBJ1-1	TRBD1	-
TGCAGCGTTACCGGGACAGGGAACTACGAGCAGTACTTC	CSVTGTGNYEQYF	TRBV29-1	TRBJ2-7	TRBD1	-
TGTGCCAGCAGTGACCCGACAGGGTTCCAGTCGGGCTACACCTTC	CASSDPTGFQSGYTF	TRBV25-1	TRBJ1-2	TRBD1	-